The clone carrying this TCR beta chain was recorded at least ten times. The antigen remains unidentified. This specimen comes from a study of human T cells and chemical hapten exposure. Across the study: TCR yields per sample varied, mainly owing to small pooled library volume differences.

V lost 5 bases to trimming and J lost 7 bases, with 11 bases between them. Germline V gene lookup returns CDR1 SGHTA and CDR2 FQGNSA. CDR3 size: 12 residues. Before extraction, the whole blood was not fractionated, and total RNA was taken from it. General study findings and limits: High-frequency TCRs, those above 1 in 1000, stayed the same after DPC sensitization.

The library tagged individual cDNA molecules with unique molecular identifiers. Each CDR3 protein is one row after TCRdb ran MiXCR on the 5' RACE reads. This sample has about 140,000 distinct CDR3 sequences, with roughly 4% found just once. The sequence was collected from a female donor in good health. The rearrangement joins TRBV7-2 to TRBJ1-2; D is undetermined. CDR3 sequence: CASSLGPFGYTF. The CDR3 DNA reads TGTGCCAGCAGCCTAGGTCCATTTGGCTACACCTTC.